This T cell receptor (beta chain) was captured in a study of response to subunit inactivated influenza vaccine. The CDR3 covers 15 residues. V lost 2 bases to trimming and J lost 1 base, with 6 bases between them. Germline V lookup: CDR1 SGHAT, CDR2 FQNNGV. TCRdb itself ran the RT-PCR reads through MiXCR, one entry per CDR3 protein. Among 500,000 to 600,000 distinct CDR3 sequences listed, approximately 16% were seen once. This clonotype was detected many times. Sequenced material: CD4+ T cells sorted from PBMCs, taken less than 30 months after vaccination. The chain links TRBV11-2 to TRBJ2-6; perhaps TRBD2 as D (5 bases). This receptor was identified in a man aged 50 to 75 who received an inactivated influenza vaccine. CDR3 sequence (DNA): TGTGCCAGCAGCTTACGGGGATCTGGGGCCAACGTCCTGACTTTC. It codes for CASSLRGSGANVLTF.